This TCR beta chain was profiled in a study of T cell repertoires in cytomegalovirus infection. As for the study in general: Peptides in the study included HLA-C-restricted and HLA-B-restricted CMV epitopes. Indications came from public TCR beta signatures; they pointed to CMV infection and to a matching HLA type.

Study-wide points: It was HLA-C-restricted CMV-specific TCR beta clonotypes that dominated the response ex vivo. Pooled public TCR beta family frequency picked out CMV carriers with the relevant HLA.

A single record per CDR3 protein comes from TCRdb applying MiXCR to the reads. The sample shows about 100,000 distinct CDR3 sequences, 25% to 30% of them seen only once. Looked up from germline, CDR1 is MNHEY and CDR2 is SMNVEV (reference sequence). This CDR3 comprises 13 residues. Trimming took 8 bases from V and 3 from J; bases not matched to a gene: 7. Notes on this clonotype: What it binds is unknown.

The gene calls are TRBV27 and TRBJ2-7, with TRBD1 matching 7 bases. Sequenced material: CD8+ T cells from cultured PBMCs, taken from culture after CMV antigen stimulation. The TCR comes from a human donor in good health (CMV status not recorded). Some clones in this sample may be carry-over from other donors' samples. The CDR3, as DNA: TGTGCCAGCGGTAACAGGGGATACTACGAGCAGTACTTC. It codes for CASGNRGYYEQYF.